This T cell receptor beta chain was identified during a study of blood T cell repertoires in COVID-19. V was trimmed by 6 bases and J by 4 bases, leaving 7 bases between them. The V gene's germline CDR1 is SGHTA and CDR2 FQGNSA. The CDR3 totals 12 residues. This clone showed up just once. TCRdb's table, derived via immunoSEQ multiplex PCR, lists solely in-frame clones and lacks some. The table records about 81,000 clones, about nine tenths of them present only once. The chain combines TRBV7-2 with TRBJ2-1, with D hard to call. Sequenced sample: peripheral blood. The receptor was isolated from a woman in her fifties or sixties in a cohort sampled during active COVID-19. CDR3: CASSPVYNEQFF. The CDR3 bases are TGTGCCAGCAGTCCCGTATACAATGAGCAGTTCTTC.